The 32 T cell receptor beta chains below all came from one sample that was sequenced in a study of blood T cell repertoires in COVID-19. Using immunoSEQ multiplex PCR, the repertoire was profiled, and TCRdb retains in-frame clones only, with some absent. The sample yields about 73,000 clones, about 83% seen once. The sequencing input was peripheral blood. All receptors come from a woman in her fifties or sixties with acute or convalescent COVID-19.

The V call is TRBV11-2, the J call TRBJ2-2; TRBD2 matches at 11 bases. The length of the CDR3 is 17 residues. V trimming: 1 base; J trimming: 2 bases; junction bases outside the gene matches: 3. Germline V CDR1 and CDR2: SGHAT, FQNNGV. This CDR3 reads CASSLATSGTNTGELFF. The CDR3 coding sequence is TGTGCCAGCAGCTTAGCGACTAGCGGGACTAACACCGGGGAGCTGTTTTTT.

The CDR3: CASSRTGGPEQYF. As DNA, the CDR3 is TGTGCCAGCAGCCGCACCGGGGGTCCCGAGCAGTACTTC. The rearrangement joins TRBV12-3 or TRBV12-4 to TRBJ2-7; D perhaps matches TRBD2 (6 bases). V was trimmed by 6 bases and J by 6 bases, leaving 15 bases between them. This CDR3 is built from 13 residues.

This rearrangement joins TRBV7-9 to TRBJ1-3; D is ambiguous. Germline CDR1 and CDR2: SEHNR and FQNEAQ (reference sequence). The CDR3 loop spans 15 amino acids. The V end was cut by 5 bases, the J end by 0 bases, with 11 bases between. CDR3 loop: CASSERGSSGNTIYF. CDR3 DNA sequence: TGTGCCAGCAGCGAACGGGGTAGCTCTGGAAACACCATATATTTT.

The V call is TRBV6-6, the J call TRBJ2-7; D is unresolved. The CDR3 is made up of 12 amino acids. CDR1 is MNHNY and CDR2 is SVGAGI in the germline V gene (reference sequence). The V end lost 4 bases, the J end lost 6 bases, and 10 bases lay between the germline ends. In DNA, the CDR3 is TGTGCCAGCAGTTCGGGTAAAGCCGAGCAGTACTTC. Amino acid sequence: CASSSGKAEQYF.

The chain carries TRBV6-5 and TRBJ2-7; TRBD2 agrees at 9 bases. CDR1 MNHEY and CDR2 SVGAGI come from the germline V gene. This CDR3 region has 13 residues. The junction had 7 bases not matched to a gene; V was cut back by 8 bases and J by 5 bases. This CDR3 reads CASRVAGVHEQYF. CDR3 coding DNA: TGTGCCAGCCGAGTAGCGGGGGTCCACGAGCAGTACTTC.

This sequence joins TRBV2 and TRBJ1-2, with 8 bases lining up with TRBD1. In germline, CDR1 is SNHLY, CDR2 FYNNEI. CDR3 size: 15 residues. J was trimmed by 7 bases and V by 5 bases; bases with no gene match: 12. Here the CDR3 reads CASSSDRGGLGGYTF. The CDR3 coding sequence is TGTGCCAGCAGTTCCGACAGGGGAGGCTTGGGTGGCTACACCTTC.

This clone was found many times. The rearrangement links TRBV5-1 to TRBJ1-6, with 10 bases aligning to TRBD1. V shed 4 bases, J shed 15 bases, and the junction held 7 bases outside the gene matches. CDR3 length: 13 residues. The germline V gene encodes CDR1 SGHRS and CDR2 YFSETQ. The CDR3 DNA reads as TGCGCCAGCAGCGCCGGGACAGGGGATGACCTCCACTTT. Encoded protein: CASSAGTGDDLHF.

This chain connects TRBV28 to TRBJ1-5, with 10 bases lining up with TRBD1. The length of the CDR3 is 16 residues. Trimming cost V 3 bases and J 6 bases; bases outside gene matches: 8. Germline values: CDR1 MDHEN, CDR2 SYDVKM. The CDR3 loop is CASSLEDRGKGQPQHF. The DNA for the CDR3 is TGTGCCAGCAGTTTGGAGGACAGGGGGAAGGGTCAGCCCCAGCATTTT.

For the CDR3, the DNA is TGCAGCGTCCCGGACAGGATGAACACTGAAGCTTTCTTT. Its protein product is CSVPDRMNTEAFF. This chain uses TRBV29-1 with TRBJ1-1; 7 nucleotides agree with TRBD1. The V segment lost 6 bases and the J segment 0 bases; nucleotides outside the gene matches: 4. CDR1 and CDR2 from the germline V gene are SQVTM and ANQGSEA. The CDR3 has 13 residues. The entire variable domain, with the rest obtained from reference TRBV29-1 and TRBJ1-1, is as follows: SAVISQKPSRDICQRGTSLTIQCQVDSQVTMMFWYRQQPGQSLTLIATANQGSEATYESGFVIDKFPISRPNLTFSTLTVSNMSPEDSSIYLCSVPDRMNTEAFFGQGTRLTVV.

This chain connects TRBV21-1 to TRBJ1-2. TRBV21-1 is a documented pseudogene. This CDR3 is 16 amino acids long. CDR3 amino acids: CASSSAWRGTYYGYTF. The CDR3 coding sequence is TGTGCCAGCAGCTCCGCCTGGCGGGGAACCTACTATGGCTACACCTTC.

This clone occurred a few times. The rearrangement links TRBV5-1 to TRBJ1-6; 10 nucleotides agree with TRBD1. Trimming took 3 bases from V and 10 from J; bases not matched to a gene: 7. The CDR3 length is 15 residues. CDR1 and CDR2 from the germline V gene are SGHRS and YFSETQ. The CDR3 protein is CASSSRQGAQSPLHF. In DNA, the CDR3 is TGCGCCAGCAGCTCGAGACAGGGGGCGCAATCACCCCTCCACTTT.

CDR3 DNA sequence: TGTGCCAGCAGAAACCAGGGGGCTGGAAACACCATATATTTT. It yields the protein CASRNQGAGNTIYF. The chain joins TRBV7-9 to TRBJ1-3; 7 bases line up with TRBD1. The ends lost 6 bases at V and 2 bases at J; junction bases unmatched: 4. The CDR3 contains 14 residues. CDR1 and CDR2 (germline): SEHNR, FQNEAQ (reference sequence).

The chain links TRBV18 to TRBJ1-3; a weak D match, TRBD1 (6 bases). This CDR3 has 17 residues. Germline V gives CDR1 KGHSH, CDR2 LQKENI. Deletions cut 2 bases from V and 0 bases from J, with 14 bases between. CDR3 sequence: CASSPSTGSSSGNTIYF. CDR3 DNA sequence: TGTGCCAGCTCACCAAGTACAGGGTCTTCCTCTGGAAACACCATATATTTT.

The rearrangement links TRBV9 to TRBJ2-5, with 8 nucleotides matching TRBD2. The V gene end was trimmed by 0 bases and the J gene end by 2 bases; junction bases not matched to a gene: 3. CDR3 size: 15 residues. Looked up from germline, CDR1 is SGDLS and CDR2 is YYNGEE. CDR3 region: CASSVGASGQETQYF. The DNA of the CDR3 is TGTGCCAGCAGCGTAGGGGCTAGCGGGCAAGAGACCCAGTACTTC.

Only a few counts were recorded for this clone. The chain joins TRBV24-1 to TRBJ2-6, with 10 positions matching TRBD1. The V gene end was trimmed by 2 bases and the J gene end by 4 bases; junction bases not matched to a gene: 7. From germline, CDR1 is KGHDR and CDR2 SFDVKD. The length of the CDR3 is 18 residues. CDR3 nucleotides: TGTGCCACCAGTGATTCCGGGACAGGGGCCCTCGGGGCCAACGTCCTGACTTTC. This sequence encodes CATSDSGTGALGANVLTF.

About this clone: The germline gene is not matched at one end of the junction; a read error may be the cause. V usage is TRBV5-8 and J usage is TRBJ2-5; TRBD1 is a possible D gene (5 bases). The length of the CDR3 is 16 residues. Germline CDR1 and CDR2: SGHTS and YDEGEE. CDR3 in DNA: TGTGCCAGCAGCTCCATGACAGACCCAAGAGGAGAGTCCCAGTACTTC. As protein: CASSSMTDPRGESQYF. Using reference TRBV5-8 and TRBJ2-5 for the parts outside the CDR3, the full variable domain is EAGVTQSPTHLIKTRGQQATLRCSPISGHTSVYWYQQALGLGLQFLLWYDEGEERNRGNFPPRFSGRQFPNYSSELNVNALELEDSALYLCASSSMTDPRGESQYFGPGTRLLVL.

This clone has just one count. The V and J genes are TRBV9 and TRBJ2-1; 8 bases map to TRBD1. With V trimmed by 0 bases and J by 4 bases, 12 bases remained unmatched. Germline assignment: CDR1 SGDLS and CDR2 YYNGEE. The CDR3 runs 18 residues. CDR3: CASSVAPGGAGYYNEQFF. In DNA form, the CDR3 reads TGTGCCAGCAGCGTAGCCCCAGGGGGCGCGGGGTATTACAATGAGCAGTTCTTC.

This chain links TRBV20-1 with TRBJ2-3, with TRBD1 matching 11 bases. V lost 3 bases to trimming and J lost 4 bases; unmatched junction nucleotides: 6. CDR1 and CDR2 (germline): DFQATT, SNEGSKA (reference sequence). CDR3 length equals 15 residues. The CDR3 protein is CSASSGQGGADTQYF. Here the CDR3 DNA reads TGCAGTGCTAGTTCGGGACAGGGGGGGGCAGATACGCAGTATTTT.

The chain links TRBV27 to TRBJ1-1, with 9 positions matching TRBD1. This CDR3 has 15 amino acids. Trimming removed 5 bases from V and 3 bases from J; junction bases left unmatched: 7. The germline gives CDR1 MNHEY, CDR2 SMNVEV (reference sequence). The CDR3 nucleotides read TGTGCCAGCAGTACATTGACAGGGGGGGACACTGAAGCTTTCTTT. This translates into CASSTLTGGDTEAFF.

This sequence joins TRBV10-2 and TRBJ1-1; 9 nucleotides align to TRBD1. CDR1 is WSHSY, CDR2 SAAADI, per germline. The CDR3 consists of 15 residues. V was clipped by 2 bases and J by 2 bases; unmatched bases: 3. CDR3 region: CASSEPGQGNTEAFF. CDR3 in DNA: TGCGCCAGCAGTGAGCCGGGACAGGGTAACACTGAAGCTTTCTTT.

By share, this clone counts as medium-sized. The gene calls are TRBV18 and TRBJ1-1, with no clear D. V gave up 3 bases and J gave up 1 base, with 9 bases separating them. Germline V gene data show CDR1 as KGHSH and CDR2 as LQKENI. The CDR3 has 14 amino acids. The CDR3 region has the DNA TGTGCCAGCTCACCGGCGGTGAAGAACACTGAAGCTTTCTTT. It encodes CASSPAVKNTEAFF.

The CDR3 loop is CASSQGPGVEQYF. CDR3 coding DNA: TGTGCCAGCAGCCAAGGGCCGGGGGTCGAGCAGTACTTC. The chain couples TRBV3-1 (or the pseudogene TRBV3-2) to TRBJ2-7, with a weak D call TRBD2 (6 bases). CDR1 LGHDT and CDR2 YNNKEL come from the germline V gene (reference sequence). The V end lost 1 base, the J end lost 6 bases, and 10 bases lay between the germline ends. The CDR3 is 13 residues long.

The chain combines TRBV6-5 with TRBJ1-3, with no clear D. This CDR3 contains 14 residues. V was trimmed by 6 bases and J by 4 bases, leaving 13 bases between them. Germline V gene lookup returns CDR1 MNHEY and CDR2 SVGAGI. The chain's CDR3 is CASRTTDLGNTIYF. The CDR3, as DNA: TGTGCCAGCAGGACAACAGATTTAGGAAACACCATATATTTT.

The count of this clone is one. The chain has TRBV3-1 (or the pseudogene TRBV3-2) and TRBJ1-2; no reliable D call. The germline gives CDR1 LGHDT, CDR2 YNNKEL (reference sequence). The ends were cut back, 4 bases at V and 5 bases at J, with 23 bases in the middle. CDR3 length: 17 residues. DNA for the CDR3: TGTGCCAGCAGCCCCAGAGTCGTTTGGAGATTTGGGTATGGCTACACCTTC. It codes for CASSPRVVWRFGYGYTF.

V is TRBV7-2 and J is TRBJ2-1; D remains unclear. Trimming left V 0 bases short and J 3 bases short, with 12 bases between. The CDR3 length is 16 residues. CDR1 and CDR2 (germline): SGHTA, FQGNSA. The CDR3 sequence is CASSLAYPTDYNEQFF. The CDR3 DNA reads as TGTGCCAGCAGCTTAGCGTATCCCACAGACTACAATGAGCAGTTCTTC.

The chain is built from TRBV19 and TRBJ1-6, with TRBD1 matching over 9 bases. Trimming removed 5 bases from V and 9 bases from J; junction bases left unmatched: 5. The CDR3 extends over 14 amino acids. Germline assignment: CDR1 LNHDA and CDR2 SQIVND (reference sequence). In DNA form, the CDR3 reads TGTGCCAGTAGTGTACAGGGGGCGGGTTCACCCCTCCACTTT. As protein: CASSVQGAGSPLHF.

J is TRBJ1-2 and V is TRBV14; D possibly corresponds to TRBD1 (5 bases). The germline CDR1 and CDR2 sequences are SGHDN and FVKESK. The CDR3 is 13 amino acids. V was shortened by 6 bases and J by 4 bases, with 12 bases between the two germline ends. The CDR3 nucleotides read TGTGCCAGCAGGGGTACAGGTTCCTATGGCTACACCTTC. Translation: CASRGTGSYGYTF.

V and J are TRBV10-1 and TRBJ1-1; the match to TRBD1 covers 7 bases. The CDR3 totals 14 residues. With V trimmed by 2 bases and J by 4 bases, 4 bases remained unmatched. In germline, CDR1 is WNHNN, CDR2 SYGVQD (reference sequence). DNA of the CDR3: TGCGCCAGCAGTGAGATGACAGGGTTCACTGAAGCTTTCTTT. Translation gives CASSEMTGFTEAFF.

This chain links TRBV7-3 with TRBJ2-7, with D possibly being TRBD1 (6 bases). The CDR3 is made up of 14 amino acids. Germline V lookup: CDR1 SGHTA, CDR2 FQGTGA. V lost 5 bases to trimming and J lost 0 bases, with 11 bases between them. CDR3: CASSTGQPSYEQYF. In nucleotides, the CDR3 is TGTGCCAGCAGCACCGGACAGCCCTCCTACGAGCAGTACTTC.

CDR3 nucleotides: TGTGCCAGCAGCGTGGCGGGAGGCCGACTGGAGACCCAGTACTTC. It translates to CASSVAGGRLETQYF. The chain joins TRBV9 to TRBJ2-5; 8 bases map to TRBD2. The CDR3 totals 15 residues. Germline loops: CDR1 SGDLS, CDR2 YYNGEE. Losses at the gene ends were 2 bases for V and 5 bases for J; bases not matched to a gene: 8. Using reference TRBV9 and TRBJ2-5 for the parts outside the CDR3, the full variable domain is DSGVTQTPKHLITATGQRVTLRCSPRSGDLSVYWYQQSLDQGLQFLIQYYNGEERAKGNILERFSAQQFPDLHSELNLSSLELGDSALYFCASSVAGGRLETQYFGPGTRLLVL.

The chain employs TRBV11-2 and TRBJ1-2; 9 bases are shared with TRBD1. The ends lost 5 bases at V and 7 bases at J; junction bases unmatched: 5. Germline-derived CDR1 and CDR2 are SGHAT and FQNNGV. The CDR3 has 13 amino acids. The CDR3, as DNA: TGTGCCAGCAGCAAGGGACAGGGCCCTGGCTACACCTTC. Protein product: CASSKGQGPGYTF.

The chain combines TRBV19 with TRBJ1-5; no clear D. Germline values: CDR1 LNHDA, CDR2 SQIVND (reference sequence). The CDR3 is 14 residues long. V dropped 6 bases and J dropped 0 bases, with 9 bases sitting between them. The CDR3 region has the DNA TGTGCCAGTAGGAACACAGTTAGCAATCAGCCCCAGCATTTT. Residues: CASRNTVSNQPQHF.